The entry below gives a single T cell receptor (beta chain) sequence along with its context. Its matching antigen is unknown. These data belong to a study of response to subunit inactivated influenza vaccine. Whole-study results and caveats: The authors suggested that every seasonal influenza vaccination recruits few new T cells.

Germline V CDR1 and CDR2: MNHEY, SVGAGI. There are 14 residues in the CDR3. Trimming removed 2 bases at V and 12 bases at J, with 14 bases between. TCRdb called the RT-PCR reads again in MiXCR, with one record for every CDR3 protein. The data contain 650,000 to 800,000 distinct CDR3 sequences, roughly 14% of them singletons. The chain recombines TRBV6-5 with TRBJ1-6; D remains unclear. This sample comprised PBMCs from blood, obtained about 14 days before vaccination. The origin of this receptor is a man aged 45-65 years who received an inactivated influenza vaccine. The chain's CDR3 is CASSYMTLSGPLHF. CDR3 DNA: TGTGCCAGCAGTTACATGACACTCTCGGGACCCCTCCACTTT.